This TCR beta chain appears in the sequencing data of a study of cytomegalovirus exposure and HLA in healthy donors. The length of the CDR3 is 13 residues. The V gene end was trimmed by 6 bases and the J gene end by 5 bases; junction bases not matched to a gene: 3. Germline lookup yields CDR1 MNHNS and CDR2 SASEGT. A multiplex PCR was run with 60 Vbeta primers and 13 Jbeta primers. The authors' processing: The authors later counted around 80 million unique TCR beta chains, some 12 million of them shared. The assay was immunoSEQ multiplex PCR, and TCRdb's table has in-frame clones only and misses some. Clonal size and the V and J genes are those of that table, whereas D and trimming came from the DNA. The repertoire includes tens of thousands of clones, roughly 80% of them detected once, and around 2.5% sits in the top ten.

The receptor was derived from a young man in good health and CMV-seronegative. The material sequenced was PBMCs. The rearrangement uses TRBV6-1 and TRBJ2-5; 10 bases match TRBD1. CDR3 sequence (DNA): TGTGCCAGCAGCCGGGACAGGGGCGAGACCCAGTACTTC. Translated: CASSRDRGETQYF.